What follows describes a single T cell receptor beta chain. Which antigen it targets is not known. No base quality information exists; no much larger clone differs at one position. CDR1 and CDR2 are read off the germline V gene (reference sequence) as SGHNT and YYREEE. The cysteine opens and the phenylalanine closes a CDR3 of 16 amino acids. Here the CDR3 DNA is all that survives: 48 bases in frame from base 1. The germline V end is reduced by 10 bases and the J end by 2 bases; junction bases left unmatched: 15. The cohort comprised hundreds of healthy bone marrow donors. At the time of sampling, every cohort member was nominally healthy, though immune exposures that went unrecorded were likely present. The donor was CMV seropositive and was included in the group of approximately 310 seropositive cohort members. A peripheral blood sample was provided by each donor, and peripheral blood mononuclear cells were used for TCR beta sequencing. The Qiagen DNeasy Blood Extraction Kit was used to extract genomic DNA from the blood cell samples.

This entry belongs to a study of cytomegalovirus exposure and HLA in healthy donors (dated by TCRdb to 2016 to 2017). Study-wide context: In an earlier analysis of roughly 500 of the donors, roughly 300 Gb of sequence data and approximately 100 million unique TCR beta sequences from about 179 million T cells were reported. All discovery cohort repertoires had been generated on a single sequencing platform. Several DR-DQ haplotypes were handled as single units for association and clustering because linkage in the cohort was strong. In addition to the first cohort of 650 to 800 subjects, a separate validation cohort of approximately 110 different subjects was used. Donor age, sex, ethnicity and CMV serostatus were collected together with the repertoire data. Class I and class II HLA loci were covered by the typing at four-digit resolution. Among roughly 400 genotyped donors of the cohort, an average of roughly 240,000 unique TCR beta nucleotide sequences were sequenced per donor, around a sixth of them non-productive. An early release covering roughly 580 HLA-typed donors comprised 250 to 350 gigabases of sequencing data and approximately 80 million unique TCR sequences. To study patterns of TCR occurrence, a later analysis re-analyzed previously published TCR beta repertoires from under 750 donors and added high-resolution HLA genotyping. The number of typed donors differed by locus: about 629-640 for A, B, C, DRB1 and DQB1; approximately 530 for DQA1; roughly 600 for DPA1; and roughly 490 for DPB1. An earlier analysis of around 580 of the donors used high-throughput TCR beta sequencing to judge whether each TCR beta V gene segment behaved as functional or pseudogenic. The study profiled the T cell repertoires of around 700 subjects by immunosequencing and related them to cytomegalovirus serostatus. Of the approximately 400 genotyped donors, about 80% fell in the genetic ancestry cluster associated with self-reported Caucasian donors. Rather than drawing on any new phenotypic data, the later analysis identified candidate immune exposures from TCR beta sequences and the way those sequences occurred across donors. A later genetic analysis took genome-wide SNP genotypes for about 65% of the 666 donors and used that subset as a discovery cohort. The study aimed to test whether signatures of past pathogen exposure could be identified by cataloging public T cell receptors. To predict cytomegalovirus infection status, the study combined high-throughput TCR immunosequencing, statistical association of individual TCRs with disease status, and machine learning. Findings and caveats that apply to the study as a whole: Correlated functional status among segregating V segments might reflect linkage disequilibrium, but an unknown experimental factor could not be ruled out. Several of the top co-occurrence clusters appeared to be linked to parvovirus B19, influenza, CMV and Epstein-Barr virus, according to a later analysis. A later genetic analysis reported fewer N-insertions in productive TCRs among donors in an Asian-associated ancestry cluster than the roughly 700-donor mean. At a false discovery rate of 0.05, a later analysis linked 16,000 or so TCR beta sequences to specific HLA alleles. The cohort was sequenced for TCR beta chains only, and without alpha or paired-chain data the features that could be detected were limited. The earlier analysis of nearly 600 of the donors excluded around 17 rarely observed V segments, including chromosome 9 orphons, because counts were too low. A later analysis found that HLA-associated TCR beta chains were more clonally expanded and had lower generation probabilities than equally common non-associated chains. In an earlier analysis of fewer than 700 of the donors, most TCR beta V segments appeared in productive rearrangements about 87% or about 30% of the time, broadly matching IMGT annotations. While some public TCRs were present in many individuals, most TCR sequences turned up only very rarely across donors. The authors suggested that the approach could potentially be extended to other disease states and immunological phenotypes. When HLA alleles, especially DR and DQ, strongly co-occurred, attributing TCR associations to individual alleles was difficult. CMV serostatus was the only immune exposure information available for the cohort. In a later analysis, TCR association rates were found to vary across HLA loci, with the most associated TCRs seen for DRB1 alleles and the fewest for HLA-C alleles. In vitro tests confirmed that a few of the cytomegalovirus-associated TCR beta chains recognize cytomegalovirus antigens. In a later genetic analysis, a missense DCLRE1C variant was associated with V-gene and J-gene trimming of TCR beta chains, and the association was replicated in an independent cohort. In both the original and validation cohorts, the classifier was reported to diagnose cytomegalovirus status with high specificity and sensitivity. Because HLA typing was missing for some donors at each locus, association tests included only the typed subset. According to a later analysis, most CMV-associated TCR beta chains appeared to be HLA-restricted, and the HLA associations seemed to be driven largely by CMV exposure. In the study, around 150 TCR beta chains were listed as associated with cytomegalovirus. A cluster of highly shared sequence variants was judged likely to represent a technical artifact of the sequencing pipeline. A further reported finding was that TCR beta sequences accurately predicted the HLA-A and HLA-B alleles for most subjects in the first cohort. Because the 87-base-pair reads could not distinguish some IMGT-functional V segments, including TRBV6-2 and TRBV6-3, those segments were excluded. Roughly uniform sequencing depth across donors was assumed in presence/absence analyses, although this assumption may not hold.

The library was built by means of the immunoSEQ multiplex PCR assay. For the multiplex PCR, a mixture combining 60 forward primers for TCR Vbeta segments and 13 reverse primers for TCR Jbeta segments was used. Amplification of the CDR3 region of rearranged TCR beta genes was performed with a multiplex PCR assay on genomic DNA. On the Illumina HiSeq System, the amplified TCR beta libraries were sequenced as 87-base-pair reads. On the study's bioinformatics: In a later analysis, about 80 million unique TCR beta chains were counted across the approximately 670 repertoires, and around 10 million of these chains were shared by at least two donors. To remove PCR and sequencing errors, raw reads were error-corrected and collapsed into unique sequences using a nearest-neighbor algorithm that merged closely related sequences. CDR3 sequences were aligned to IMGT reference sequences to assign V, D and J gene segments. For a sequence to be retained, at least a six-nucleotide match to both a V gene segment and a J gene segment was required. A rearrangement was called productive if the CDR3 had no stop codons and remained in frame with V and J, and every other rearrangement was called non-productive. Following IMGT convention, CDR3 was defined as the stretch from the second conserved V-encoded cysteine to the conserved J-encoded phenylalanine. The earlier analysis of about 610 of the donors excluded any sequence lacking an unambiguous match to a single V gene segment. An earlier analysis of 550 to 650 of the donors classified V segments as functional when productive rearrangements were above 56.7% and as segregating when the standard deviation between donors was above 5%. A statistical classification framework was developed to diagnose cytomegalovirus status using the catalog of TCR beta chain sequences. In a later analysis, V and J genes were assigned by comparing TCR nucleotide sequences against IMGT/GENE-DB human TR gene sequences. The TCRdist pipeline was used in a later analysis to assign CDR3 sequences and most-parsimonious VDJ recombination scenarios. In a later analysis, every TCR beta chain was defined by the combination of its CDR3 amino acid sequence and its V-gene family, and reads without a unique V-gene family were dropped. A later analysis removed 592 highly shared, low-generation-probability nucleotide sequences to deal with suspected cross-contamination and a sequencing artifact. A later analysis calculated a clonal expansion index for each public chain from normalized within-repertoire ranks of inferred template counts. Generation probabilities in a later analysis came from a VDJ recombination model fitted to out-of-frame rearrangements, and those results were checked against IGoR. Hypergeometric tests were used in a later analysis to score TCR-TCR, TCR-HLA and TCR-CMV co-occurrence, with a repertoire-size bias correction applied to the TCR pairs. In a later analysis, false discovery rates were estimated by permuting HLA or CMV assignments 20 times. A later analysis grouped co-occurring TCRs with DBSCAN, adding TCRdist sequence similarity when clustering within HLA-allele-positive subsets. For co-occurrence clustering, repertoires with fewer than 30,000 or more than 120,000 public chains were excluded, along with roughly 5 repertoires with anomalous nucleotide sharing. The source is immuneACCESS, and TCRdb retained only in-frame sequences with V and J called. Part of the clones is not carried over; for the studies checked, unresolved V genes explain less than half of this, and the remainder is unexplained. That table supplies the V and J calls and clone size; D and trimming were determined from the DNA. The sample data list 150,000 to 200,000 clones, and about 75% of these were observed just once. The ten most abundant clones make up over 12% of the sample.

The clonotype was recovered from a man over 45 in good health and CMV-seropositive. The sequenced sample consisted of PBMCs. The rearranged segments are TRBV5-4 and TRBJ2-3; TRBD1 matches 8 bases in the middle. The DNA sequence follows: TGTGCCTACCACCCCGGGATTCAGGGGGCCACAGATACGCAGTATTTT. This gives the protein CAYHPGIQGATDTQYF.